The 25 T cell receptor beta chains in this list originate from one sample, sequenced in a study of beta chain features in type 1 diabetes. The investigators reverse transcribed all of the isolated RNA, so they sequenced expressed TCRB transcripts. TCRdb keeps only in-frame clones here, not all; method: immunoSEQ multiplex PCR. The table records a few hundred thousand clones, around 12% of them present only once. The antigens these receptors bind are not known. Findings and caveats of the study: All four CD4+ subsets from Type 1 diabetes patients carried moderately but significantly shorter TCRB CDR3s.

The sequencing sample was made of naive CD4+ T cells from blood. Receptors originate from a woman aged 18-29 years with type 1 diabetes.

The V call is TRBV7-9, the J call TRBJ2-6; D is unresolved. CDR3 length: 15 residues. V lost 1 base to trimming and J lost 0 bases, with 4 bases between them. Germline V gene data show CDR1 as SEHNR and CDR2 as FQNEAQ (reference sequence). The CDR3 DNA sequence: TGTGCCAGCAGCTTAGGGAGCTCTGGGGCCAACGTCCTGACTTTC. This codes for CASSLGSSGANVLTF.

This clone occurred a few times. CDR3 residues: CASSSPPGLAVLAKNIQYF. The DNA for the CDR3 is TGTGCCAGCAGCTCCCCTCCGGGACTAGCGGTCCTAGCCAAAAACATTCAGTACTTC. The chain couples TRBV7-2 to TRBJ2-4, with TRBD2 matching 11 bases. Germline CDR1 is SGHTA and CDR2 is FQGNSA. The V and J ends lost 4 bases and 0 bases, in that order; junction bases with no gene match: 11. The length of the CDR3 is 19 residues.

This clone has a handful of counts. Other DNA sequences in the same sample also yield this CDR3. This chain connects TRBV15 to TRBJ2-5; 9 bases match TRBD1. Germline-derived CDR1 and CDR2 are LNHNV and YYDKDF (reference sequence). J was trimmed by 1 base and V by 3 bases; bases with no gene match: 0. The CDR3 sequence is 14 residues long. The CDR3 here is CATSRDRGQETQYF. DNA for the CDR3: TGTGCCACCAGCAGGGACAGGGGCCAAGAGACCCAGTACTTC.

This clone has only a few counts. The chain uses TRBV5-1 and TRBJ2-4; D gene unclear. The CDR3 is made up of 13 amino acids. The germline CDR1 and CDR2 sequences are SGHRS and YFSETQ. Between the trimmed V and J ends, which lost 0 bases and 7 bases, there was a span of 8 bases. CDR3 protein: CASSLVEPNIQYF. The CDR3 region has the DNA TGCGCCAGCAGCTTGGTCGAGCCTAACATTCAGTACTTC.

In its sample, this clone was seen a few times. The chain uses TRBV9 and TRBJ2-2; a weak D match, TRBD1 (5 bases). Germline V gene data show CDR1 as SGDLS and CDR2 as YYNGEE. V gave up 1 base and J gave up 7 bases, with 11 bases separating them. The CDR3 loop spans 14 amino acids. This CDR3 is CASSVLTGVGELFF. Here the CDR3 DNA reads TGTGCCAGCAGCGTATTAACAGGCGTCGGGGAGCTGTTTTTT.

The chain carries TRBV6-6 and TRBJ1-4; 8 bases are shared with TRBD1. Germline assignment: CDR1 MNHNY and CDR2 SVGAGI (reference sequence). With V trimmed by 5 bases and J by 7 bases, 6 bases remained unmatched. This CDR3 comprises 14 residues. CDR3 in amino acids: CASSVRDRSEKLFF. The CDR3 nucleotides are TGTGCCAGCAGTGTCCGGGACAGGTCTGAAAAACTGTTTTTT.

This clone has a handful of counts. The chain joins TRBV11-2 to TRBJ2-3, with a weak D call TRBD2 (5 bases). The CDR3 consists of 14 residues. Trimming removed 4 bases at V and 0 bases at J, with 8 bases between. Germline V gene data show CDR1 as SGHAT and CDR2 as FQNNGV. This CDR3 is CASSSWTSTDTQYF. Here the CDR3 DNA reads TGTGCCAGCAGCTCATGGACTAGCACAGATACGCAGTATTTT. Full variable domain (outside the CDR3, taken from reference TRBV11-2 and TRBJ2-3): EAGVAQSPRYKIIEKRQSVAFWCNPISGHATLYWYQQILGQGPKLLIQFQNNGVVDDSQLPKDRFSAERLKGVDSTLKIQPAKLEDSAVYLCASSSWTSTDTQYFGPGTRLTVL.

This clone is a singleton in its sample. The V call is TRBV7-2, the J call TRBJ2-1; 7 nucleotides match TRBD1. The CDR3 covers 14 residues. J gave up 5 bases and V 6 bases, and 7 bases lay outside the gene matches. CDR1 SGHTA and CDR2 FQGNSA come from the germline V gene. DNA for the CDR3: TGTGCCAGCAGACAGGGACAGCTTGACAATGAGCAGTTCTTC. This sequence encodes CASRQGQLDNEQFF. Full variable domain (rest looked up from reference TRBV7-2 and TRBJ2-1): GAGVSQSPSNKVTEKGKDVELRCDPISGHTALYWYRQSLGQGLEFLIYFQGNSAPDKSGLPSDRFSAERTGGSVSTLTIQRTQQEDSAVYLCASRQGQLDNEQFFGPGTRLTVL.

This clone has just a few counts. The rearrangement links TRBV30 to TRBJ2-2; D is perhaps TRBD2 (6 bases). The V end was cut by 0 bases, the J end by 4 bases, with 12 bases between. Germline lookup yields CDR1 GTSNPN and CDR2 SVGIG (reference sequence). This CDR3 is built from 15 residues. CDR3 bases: TGTGCCTGGAGTGTGGGGGGAACCACCACCGGGGAGCTGTTTTTT. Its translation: CAWSVGGTTTGELFF.

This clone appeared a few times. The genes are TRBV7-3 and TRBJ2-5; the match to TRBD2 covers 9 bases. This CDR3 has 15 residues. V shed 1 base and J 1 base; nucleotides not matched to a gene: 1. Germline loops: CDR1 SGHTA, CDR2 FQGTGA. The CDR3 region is CASSLNSGGQETQYF. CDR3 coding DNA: TGTGCCAGCAGCTTAAATAGCGGGGGCCAAGAGACCCAGTACTTC.

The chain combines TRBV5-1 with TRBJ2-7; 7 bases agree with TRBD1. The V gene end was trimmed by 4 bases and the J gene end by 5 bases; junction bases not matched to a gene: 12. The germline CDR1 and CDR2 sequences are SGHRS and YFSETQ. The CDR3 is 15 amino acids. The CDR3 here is CASSPLAQGINEQYF. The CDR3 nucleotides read TGCGCCAGCAGCCCCTTGGCACAGGGGATAAACGAGCAGTACTTC.

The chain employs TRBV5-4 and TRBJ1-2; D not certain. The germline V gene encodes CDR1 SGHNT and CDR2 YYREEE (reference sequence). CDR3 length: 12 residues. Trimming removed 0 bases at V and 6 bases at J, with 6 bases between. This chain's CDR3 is CASSLDNNGYTF. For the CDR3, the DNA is TGTGCCAGCAGCTTGGACAACAATGGCTACACCTTC. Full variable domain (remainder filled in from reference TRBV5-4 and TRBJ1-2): ETGVTQSPTHLIKTRGQQVTLRCSSQSGHNTVSWYQQALGQGPQFIFQYYREEENGRGNFPPRFSGLQFPNYSSELNVNALELDDSALYLCASSLDNNGYTFGSGTRLTVV.

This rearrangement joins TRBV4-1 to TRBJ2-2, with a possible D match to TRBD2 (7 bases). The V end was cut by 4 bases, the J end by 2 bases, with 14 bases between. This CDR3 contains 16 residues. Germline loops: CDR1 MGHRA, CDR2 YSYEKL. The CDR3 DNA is TGCGCCAGCAGCCCCGGGGCGGGGGCCAACACCGGGGAGCTGTTTTTT. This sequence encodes CASSPGAGANTGELFF.

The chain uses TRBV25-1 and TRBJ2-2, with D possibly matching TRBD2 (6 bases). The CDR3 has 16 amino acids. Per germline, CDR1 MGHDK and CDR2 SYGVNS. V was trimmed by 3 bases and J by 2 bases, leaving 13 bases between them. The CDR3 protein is CASSDVGGLNTGELFF. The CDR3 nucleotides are TGTGCCAGCAGTGATGTGGGAGGACTAAACACCGGGGAGCTGTTTTTT. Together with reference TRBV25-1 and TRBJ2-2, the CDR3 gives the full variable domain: EADIYQTPRYLVIGTGKKITLECSQTMGHDKMYWYQQDPGMELHLIHYSYGVNSTEKGDLSSESTVSRIRTEHFPLTLESARPSHTSQYLCASSDVGGLNTGELFFGEGSRLTVL.

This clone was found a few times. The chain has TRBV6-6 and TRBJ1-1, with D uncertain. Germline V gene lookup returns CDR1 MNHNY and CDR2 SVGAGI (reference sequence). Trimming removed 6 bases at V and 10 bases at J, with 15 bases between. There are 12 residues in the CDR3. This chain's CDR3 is CASRPDTARAFF. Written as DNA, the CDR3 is TGTGCCAGCAGGCCCGACACCGCCAGAGCTTTCTTT.

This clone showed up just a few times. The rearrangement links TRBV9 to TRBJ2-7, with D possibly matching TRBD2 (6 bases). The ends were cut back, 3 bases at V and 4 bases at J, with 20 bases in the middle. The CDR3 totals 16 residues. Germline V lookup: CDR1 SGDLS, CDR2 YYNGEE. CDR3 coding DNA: TGTGCCAGCAGCGGAACGGGGTGGGACGGGAGATACGAGCAGTACTTC. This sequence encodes CASSGTGWDGRYEQYF.

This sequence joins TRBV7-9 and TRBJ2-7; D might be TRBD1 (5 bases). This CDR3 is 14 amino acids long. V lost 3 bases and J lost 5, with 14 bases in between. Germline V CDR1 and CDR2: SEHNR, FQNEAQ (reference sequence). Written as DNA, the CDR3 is TGTGCCAGCAGCTTTCCAAGGACAACAGACGAGCAGTACTTC. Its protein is CASSFPRTTDEQYF.

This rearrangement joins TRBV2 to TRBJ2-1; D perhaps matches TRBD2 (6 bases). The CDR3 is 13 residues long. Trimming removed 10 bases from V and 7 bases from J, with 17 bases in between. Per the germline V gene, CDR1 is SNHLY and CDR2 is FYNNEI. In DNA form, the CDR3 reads TGTGCCACTTCTCTGAGAGGAGGGAATGAGCAGTTCTTC. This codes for CATSLRGGNEQFF.

The CDR3 DNA follows: TGTGCCAGCACGAGCACAGTGAACACTGAAGCTTTCTTT. Protein: CASTSTVNTEAFF. The chain combines TRBV28 with TRBJ1-1, with D hard to call. This CDR3 contains 13 residues. Trimming stripped 7 bases from V and 0 bases from J, with 9 bases between. The germline gives CDR1 MDHEN, CDR2 SYDVKM.

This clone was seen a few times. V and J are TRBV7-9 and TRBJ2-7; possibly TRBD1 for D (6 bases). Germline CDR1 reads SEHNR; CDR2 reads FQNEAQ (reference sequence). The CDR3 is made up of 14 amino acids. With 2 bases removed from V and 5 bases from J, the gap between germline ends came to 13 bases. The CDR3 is CASSLQGRSHEQYF. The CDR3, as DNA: TGTGCCAGCAGCTTACAGGGGCGTTCCCACGAGCAGTACTTC.

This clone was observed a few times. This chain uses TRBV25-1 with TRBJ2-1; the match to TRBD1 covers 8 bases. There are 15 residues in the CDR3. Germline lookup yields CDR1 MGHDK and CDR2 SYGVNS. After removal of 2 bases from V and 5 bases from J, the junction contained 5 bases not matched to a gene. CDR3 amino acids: CASSEDRGVHNEQFF. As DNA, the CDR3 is TGTGCCAGCAGTGAAGACAGGGGAGTCCACAATGAGCAGTTCTTC.

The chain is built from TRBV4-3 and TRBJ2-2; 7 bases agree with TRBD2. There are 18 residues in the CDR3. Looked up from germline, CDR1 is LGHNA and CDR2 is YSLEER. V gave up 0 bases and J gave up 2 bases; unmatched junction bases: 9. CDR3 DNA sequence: TGCGCCAGCAGCCAAGATCCTGCGGCTAGCGGAAACACCGGGGAGCTGTTTTTT. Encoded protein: CASSQDPAASGNTGELFF.

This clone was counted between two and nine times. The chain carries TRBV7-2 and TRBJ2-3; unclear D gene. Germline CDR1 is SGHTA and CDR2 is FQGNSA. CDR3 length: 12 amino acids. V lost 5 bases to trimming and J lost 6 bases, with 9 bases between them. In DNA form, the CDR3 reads TGTGCCAGCAGCCGCTACTCGGATACGCAGTATTTT. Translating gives CASSRYSDTQYF.

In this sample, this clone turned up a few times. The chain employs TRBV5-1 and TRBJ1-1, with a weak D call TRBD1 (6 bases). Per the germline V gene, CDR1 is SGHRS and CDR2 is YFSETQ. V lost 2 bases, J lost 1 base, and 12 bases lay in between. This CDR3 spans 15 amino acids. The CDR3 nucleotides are TGCGCCAGCAGCTTAGAGGGACACGCGAACACTGAAGCTTTCTTT. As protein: CASSLEGHANTEAFF.

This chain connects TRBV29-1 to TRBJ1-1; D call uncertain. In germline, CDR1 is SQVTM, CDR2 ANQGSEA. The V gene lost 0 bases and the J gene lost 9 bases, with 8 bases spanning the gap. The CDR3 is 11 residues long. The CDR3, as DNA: TGCAGCGTTGAAGAGACACGACAAGCTTTCTTT. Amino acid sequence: CSVEETRQAFF.